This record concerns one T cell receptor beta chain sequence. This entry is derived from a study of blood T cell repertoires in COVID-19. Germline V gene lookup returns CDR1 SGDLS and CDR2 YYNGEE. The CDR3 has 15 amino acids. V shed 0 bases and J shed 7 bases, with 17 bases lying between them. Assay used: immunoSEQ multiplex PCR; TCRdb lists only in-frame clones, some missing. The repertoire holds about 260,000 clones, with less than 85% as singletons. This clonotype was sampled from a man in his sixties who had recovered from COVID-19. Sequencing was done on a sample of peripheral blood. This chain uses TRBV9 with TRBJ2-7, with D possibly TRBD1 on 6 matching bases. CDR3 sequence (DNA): TGTGCCAGCAGCGTAGGGGCCCGCTTAGGGACAGAGCAGTACTTC. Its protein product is CASSVGARLGTEQYF.